This T cell receptor beta chain is drawn from a study of regulatory T cells. Study outcomes and limitations: Hydrophobic residues at CDR3 positions 6 and 7 were enriched in conventional CD4+ T cells of CD3G-deficient patients. Skewed V and J usage and few unique V-J pairs marked patient repertoires, most in Tregs.

CDR1 and CDR2 from the germline V gene are MDHEN and SYDVKM. This CDR3 has 15 residues. V lost 1 base and J 2 bases, leaving 9 bases between the germline ends. As to this clone: Its antigen is unknown.

Primers: 52 TRBV forward and 13 TRBJ reverse. Clones were sequenced by immunoSEQ multiplex PCR, and TCRdb holds only the in-frame ones, with some missing. This table has about 23,000 clones, about 88% appearing once. This receptor was obtained from a child aged 10-17 years with CD3G deficiency. The sample comprised conventional CD4+ T cells sorted from blood. The gene calls are TRBV28 and TRBJ1-5; D not resolved. The CDR3 spells CASSLLLGGNQPQHF. The CDR3 region has the DNA TGTGCCAGCAGTTTATTGTTGGGAGGCAATCAGCCCCAGCATTTT.